These 25 T cell receptor beta chains share one sample of origin, sequenced in a study of cytomegalovirus exposure and HLA in healthy donors. PCR primers comprised 60 Vbeta and 13 Jbeta primers. The protocol was immunoSEQ multiplex PCR, while the TCRdb copy is restricted to in-frame clones and leaves out a portion. Counted here are more than 90,000 clones, less than 80% occurring once; the ten biggest clones make up roughly 12%. Sequencing was performed on PBMCs. The receptors were sampled from a woman between 45 and 60 years old in good health and CMV-seropositive.

V is TRBV2 and J is TRBJ1-4, with a weak D call TRBD1 (5 bases). The germline V gene encodes CDR1 SNHLY and CDR2 FYNNEI. The V and J ends lost 5 bases and 6 bases respectively, with 16 bases between them. The CDR3 has 15 residues. The CDR3, as DNA: TGTGCCAGCAGTCGAACGGGGGGATTTGATGAAAAACTGTTTTTT. Protein product: CASSRTGGFDEKLFF.

V gene TRBV4-1 combines with J gene TRBJ1-2; D is unclear. The CDR3 runs to 15 residues. The germline CDR1 and CDR2 sequences are MGHRA and YSYEKL. V was shortened by 4 bases and J by 0 bases, with 12 bases between the two germline ends. The CDR3 reads CASSPSVSSNYGYTF. For the CDR3, the DNA is TGCGCCAGCAGCCCGAGTGTCTCCTCTAACTATGGCTACACCTTC.

This rearrangement joins TRBV5-4 to TRBJ2-5; D unclear. The V end was cut by 3 bases, the J end by 5 bases, with 11 bases between. CDR3 size: 13 residues. CDR1 and CDR2 from the germline V gene are SGHNT and YYREEE (reference sequence). This CDR3 reads CASSSNLGETQYF. CDR3 bases: TGTGCCAGCAGCTCAAACCTCGGGGAGACCCAGTACTTC. Looking up the rest from reference TRBV5-4 and TRBJ2-5 gives the full variable domain: ETGVTQSPTHLIKTRGQQVTLRCSSQSGHNTVSWYQQALGQGPQFIFQYYREEENGRGNFPPRFSGLQFPNYSSELNVNALELDDSALYLCASSSNLGETQYFGPGTRLLVL.

The CDR3 is CASSFLGLAPETQYF. The CDR3 DNA is TGTGCCAGCAGCTTCCTCGGACTAGCCCCAGAGACCCAGTACTTC. The rearrangement uses TRBV5-4 and TRBJ2-5; 8 nucleotides agree with TRBD2. Germline V gives CDR1 SGHNT, CDR2 YYREEE (reference sequence). The V segment lost 2 bases and the J segment 4 bases; nucleotides outside the gene matches: 7. The CDR3 has 15 amino acids.

The rearrangement links TRBV19 to TRBJ2-7; a weak D match, TRBD2 (5 bases). Germline V gives CDR1 LNHDA, CDR2 SQIVND (reference sequence). Trimming left V 5 bases short and J 0 bases short, with 11 bases between. The CDR3 runs to 14 residues. CDR3 in amino acids: CASSEGVTSYEQYF. CDR3 sequence (DNA): TGTGCCAGTAGTGAGGGAGTAACCTCCTACGAGCAGTACTTC.

The CDR3 region has the DNA TGCAGCGTTGGGACAGGGGGGAGTCATGAGCAGTTCTTC. Translation gives CSVGTGGSHEQFF. The chain joins TRBV29-1 to TRBJ2-1, with 10 bases matching TRBD1. Trimming cost V 4 bases and J 8 bases; bases outside gene matches: 5. The germline V gene encodes CDR1 SQVTM and CDR2 ANQGSEA. CDR3 length: 13 amino acids.

The rearrangement links TRBV6-6 to TRBJ2-4; tentatively, D is TRBD2 (6 bases). The CDR3 is 14 amino acids. The V gene's germline CDR1 is MNHNY and CDR2 SVGAGI (reference sequence). Trimming shortened V by 7 bases and J by 7 bases, and 17 bases separated the two germline ends. CDR3 nucleotides: TGTGCCAGCACCACCCCGGGGGAAGGGAACATTCAGTACTTC. Translation: CASTTPGEGNIQYF.

The chain couples TRBV9 to TRBJ1-1, with 7 bases lining up with TRBD1. J lost 0 bases, V lost 3 bases, and 5 bases had no gene match. The CDR3 length is 15 residues. Germline CDR1 and CDR2: SGDLS and YYNGEE. CDR3: CASSARQGMNTEAFF. Written as DNA, the CDR3 is TGTGCCAGCAGCGCCCGACAGGGTATGAACACTGAAGCTTTCTTT. The full variable domain, rest sourced from reference TRBV9 and TRBJ1-1, is DSGVTQTPKHLITATGQRVTLRCSPRSGDLSVYWYQQSLDQGLQFLIQYYNGEERAKGNILERFSAQQFPDLHSELNLSSLELGDSALYFCASSARQGMNTEAFFGQGTRLTVV.

This clone has just one count. V gene TRBV2 combines with J gene TRBJ2-7, with TRBD1 identical over 8 bases. J was trimmed by 5 bases and V by 5 bases; bases with no gene match: 8. Germline assignment: CDR1 SNHLY and CDR2 FYNNEI. There are 14 residues in the CDR3. The CDR3 nucleotides are TGTGCCAGCAGTTACCTCGACAGGGGTGACGAGCAGTACTTC. Protein sequence: CASSYLDRGDEQYF. The full variable domain, completed using reference TRBV2 and TRBJ2-7, is EPEVTQTPSHQVTQMGQEVILRCVPISNHLYFYWYRQILGQKVEFLVSFYNNEISEKSEIFDDQFSVERPDGSNFTLKIRSTKLEDSAMYFCASSYLDRGDEQYFGPGTRLTVT.

J is TRBJ1-4 and V is TRBV5-1, with D tentatively TRBD1 (5 bases). Germline assignment: CDR1 SGHRS and CDR2 YFSETQ. The ends were cut back, 0 bases at V and 4 bases at J, with 13 bases in the middle. The CDR3 is 16 amino acids. Written as DNA, the CDR3 is TGCGCCAGCAGCTTGGCAGGGATCGGGTTTAATGAAAAACTGTTTTTT. As protein: CASSLAGIGFNEKLFF. Full variable domain (outside the CDR3, taken from reference TRBV5-1 and TRBJ1-4): KAGVTQTPRYLIKTRGQQVTLSCSPISGHRSVSWYQQTPGQGLQFLFEYFSETQRNKGNFPGRFSGRQFSNSRSEMNVSTLELGDSALYLCASSLAGIGFNEKLFFGSGTQLSVL.

This chain uses TRBV11-2 with TRBJ2-7; weak D call: TRBD2 (6 bases). Germline V gene data show CDR1 as SGHAT and CDR2 as FQNNGV. With 5 bases removed from V and 5 bases from J, the gap between germline ends came to 19 bases. This CDR3 spans 15 amino acids. The CDR3 DNA reads TGTGCCAGCAGCCCAACCCCAGGGACTTACCACGAGCAGTACTTC. This sequence encodes CASSPTPGTYHEQYF.

This clone showed up just a few times. CDR3 in amino acids: CASSSPDRGSYEQYF. CDR3 DNA sequence: TGCGCCAGCAGCTCCCCGGACAGGGGTAGCTACGAGCAGTACTTC. The V call is TRBV5-1, the J call TRBJ2-7; 9 bases are shared with TRBD1. The J segment lost 3 bases and the V segment lost 3 bases, leaving 7 bases of the junction unmatched. Germline CDR1 SGHRS, CDR2 YFSETQ. The CDR3 consists of 15 residues.

The genes are TRBV29-1 and TRBJ1-5; the match to TRBD1 covers 8 bases. With V trimmed by 2 bases and J by 7 bases, 4 bases remained unmatched. The CDR3 sequence is 13 residues long. The germline V gene encodes CDR1 SQVTM and CDR2 ANQGSEA. CDR3 DNA: TGCAGCGTTGAACCCGACAGGGGACAGCCCCAGCATTTT. It yields the protein CSVEPDRGQPQHF. The full variable domain, in which reference TRBV29-1 and TRBJ1-5 provide the parts outside the CDR3, is SAVISQKPSRDICQRGTSLTIQCQVDSQVTMMFWYRQQPGQSLTLIATANQGSEATYESGFVIDKFPISRPNLTFSTLTVSNMSPEDSSIYLCSVEPDRGQPQHFGDGTRLSIL.

The V and J genes are TRBV6-5 and TRBJ2-1; a possible D gene is TRBD1 (6 bases). CDR1 and CDR2 (germline): MNHEY, SVGAGI. The CDR3 runs to 11 residues. V gave up 2 bases and J gave up 14 bases, with 10 bases separating them. CDR3 loop: CASSYRDMEFF. The CDR3 DNA sequence: TGTGCCAGCAGTTACCGGGACATGGAGTTCTTC.

In regard to this clone: Germline and junction disagree at one end, which may indicate a read error. The chain couples TRBV7-9 to TRBJ2-7, with no clear D. Germline assignment: CDR1 SEHNR and CDR2 FQNEAQ (reference sequence). This CDR3 contains 17 residues. The CDR3 nucleotides read TGTGCCAGCAGCTTAAAGTCTACAGCCCTAAGCTCCCACGAGCAGTACTTC. Protein: CASSLKSTALSSHEQYF.

The rearrangement links TRBV9 to TRBJ1-4; 8 positions agree with TRBD1. This CDR3 has 14 amino acids. Germline values: CDR1 SGDLS, CDR2 YYNGEE. Losses at the gene ends were 3 bases for V and 6 bases for J; bases not matched to a gene: 4. The CDR3 is CASSDNRGDEKLFF. The CDR3 nucleotides are TGTGCCAGCAGCGACAACAGGGGGGATGAAAAACTGTTTTTT.

V usage is TRBV30 and J usage is TRBJ1-2; 7 nucleotides match TRBD1. The germline CDR1 and CDR2 sequences are GTSNPN and SVGIG (reference sequence). J lost 8 bases, V lost 0 bases, and 0 bases had no gene match. The CDR3 length is 11 residues. The CDR3 protein is CAWSVGGGYTF. CDR3 sequence (DNA): TGTGCCTGGAGTGTAGGGGGCGGCTACACCTTC.

V usage is TRBV11-2 and J usage is TRBJ2-5; 10 nucleotides match TRBD2. CDR3 length equals 15 residues. Germline values: CDR1 SGHAT, CDR2 FQNNGV. V lost 4 bases to trimming and J lost 2 bases; unmatched junction nucleotides: 4. CDR3: CASSWLAGGQETQYF. In DNA form, the CDR3 reads TGTGCCAGCAGCTGGTTAGCGGGGGGTCAAGAGACCCAGTACTTC.

J is TRBJ2-7 and V is TRBV19; D is ambiguous. CDR3 length: 14 residues. V was cut by 1 base and J by 3 bases, with 10 bases left in between. CDR1 is LNHDA and CDR2 is SQIVND in the germline V gene (reference sequence). The CDR3 loop is CASSIGGQLYEQYF. The CDR3 coding sequence is TGTGCCAGTAGTATAGGCGGCCAGCTCTACGAGCAGTACTTC. Combining the CDR3 with reference TRBV19 and TRBJ2-7 gives the whole variable domain DGGITQSPKYLFRKEGQNVTLSCEQNLNHDAMYWYRQDPGQGLRLIYYSQIVNDFQKGDIAEGYSVSREKKESFPLTVTSAQKNPTAFYLCASSIGGQLYEQYFGPGTRLTVT.

The chain joins TRBV2 to TRBJ2-1, with D possibly being TRBD2 (6 bases). Germline lookup yields CDR1 SNHLY and CDR2 FYNNEI. V lost 4 bases and J lost 0, with 10 bases in between. The CDR3 covers 15 residues. CDR3 in amino acids: CASSAGGSSYNEQFF. The CDR3 DNA sequence: TGTGCCAGCAGTGCCGGAGGGAGCTCCTACAATGAGCAGTTCTTC.

This clone has more than one count but fewer than ten. The chain joins TRBV11-1 to TRBJ2-1; D perhaps matches TRBD2 (5 bases). Trimming removed 0 bases at V and 9 bases at J, with 9 bases between. The CDR3 consists of 13 residues. CDR1 is SGHAT, CDR2 FQDESV, per germline (reference sequence). The chain's CDR3 is CASSLASSSEQFF. The CDR3 region has the DNA TGTGCCAGCAGCTTAGCCTCTAGCAGTGAGCAGTTCTTC.

The CDR3 spells CASIHSGLYGYTF. The CDR3 bases are TGTGCCAGCATTCATTCAGGGCTCTATGGCTACACCTTC. V is TRBV6-5 and J is TRBJ1-2; D perhaps matches TRBD1 (5 bases). Germline loops: CDR1 MNHEY, CDR2 SVGAGI. CDR3 size: 13 residues. V gave up 7 bases and J gave up 4 bases, with 13 bases separating them.

To note about this clone: The CDR3 end shows no conserved phenylalanine or tryptophan, and so a read error is likely. This chain links TRBV4-1 with TRBJ2-2; D might be TRBD1 (7 bases). V lost 4 bases and J lost 3, with 15 bases in between. Per germline, CDR1 MGHRA and CDR2 YSYEKL. The CDR3 is 16 residues long. CDR3 DNA: TGCGCCAGCAGCCGCGGGACAGAGCAATACACCGGGGAGCTGTTTGTT. Translated, it gives CASSRGTEQYTGELFV.

This clone was seen a few times. V gene TRBV14 combines with J gene TRBJ2-7, with 12 nucleotides matching TRBD2. The germline gives CDR1 SGHDN, CDR2 FVKESK. This CDR3 is built from 16 residues. J gave up 6 bases and V 4 bases, and 10 bases lay outside the gene matches. The CDR3 DNA reads as TGTGCCAGCAGCCGCATTGGACTAGCGGGAAGGGGCGAGCAGTACTTC. It encodes CASSRIGLAGRGEQYF.

Only a few counts were recorded for this clone. V is TRBV29-1 and J is TRBJ2-6, with 8 positions matching TRBD1. CDR1 and CDR2 (germline): SQVTM, ANQGSEA. The CDR3 totals 15 residues. V lost 5 bases to trimming and J lost 2 bases; unmatched junction nucleotides: 5. The CDR3 DNA is TGCAGCGTTACACAGGGGGTCGCTGGGGCCAACGTCCTGACTTTC. Translation: CSVTQGVAGANVLTF.